The 8 T cell receptor beta chains below were found in one sample sequenced in a study of blood T cell repertoires in COVID-19. Sequenced by immunoSEQ multiplex PCR; TCRdb stores in-frame clones only, minus some. The data contain around 300,000 clones, 70% to 90% of them singletons. Sample: peripheral blood. These receptors originate from a human donor in a cohort sampled during active COVID-19.

The J gene is TRBJ1-4, the V gene TRBV30; weak D call: TRBD1 (5 bases). The V and J ends lost 2 bases and 1 base respectively, with 14 bases between them. CDR1 is GTSNPN and CDR2 is SVGIG in the germline V gene (reference sequence). The CDR3 totals 16 residues. CDR3: CAWSRGIGETNEKLFF. The CDR3 bases are TGTGCCTGGAGTCGGGGGATTGGAGAAACTAATGAAAAACTGTTTTTT. Full variable domain (outside the CDR3, taken from reference TRBV30 and TRBJ1-4): SQTIHQWPATLVQPVGSPLSLECTVEGTSNPNLYWYRQAAGRGLQLLFYSVGIGQISSEVPQNLSASRPQDRQFILSSKKLLLSDSGFYLCAWSRGIGETNEKLFFGSGTQLSVL.

The chain employs TRBV29-1 and TRBJ2-1, with TRBD1 as a possible D gene (6 bases). Germline values: CDR1 SQVTM, CDR2 ANQGSEA. This CDR3 region has 15 residues. Trimming shortened V by 1 base and J by 4 bases, and 14 bases separated the two germline ends. The CDR3 DNA sequence: TGCAGCGTTGAAGGAGGGGGTCACCAATACAATGAGCAGTTCTTC. Encoded protein: CSVEGGGHQYNEQFF.

The chain links TRBV9 to TRBJ1-1, with D uncertain. The CDR3 loop spans 12 amino acids. The V gene lost 0 bases and the J gene lost 12 bases, with 12 bases spanning the gap. Germline-derived CDR1 and CDR2 are SGDLS and YYNGEE. The CDR3 loop reads CASSVESTPPFF. In DNA form, the CDR3 reads TGTGCCAGCAGCGTAGAGTCTACCCCTCCTTTCTTT.

This chain links TRBV11-2 with TRBJ2-2; 7 bases align to TRBD2. After removal of 8 bases from V and 5 bases from J, the junction contained 8 bases not matched to a gene. Germline-derived CDR1 and CDR2 are SGHAT and FQNNGV. The CDR3 contains 14 residues. The CDR3 DNA reads TGTGCCAGCCGACTGGTGGGGGGGACCGGGGAGCTGTTTTTT. The encoded protein is CASRLVGGTGELFF.

This chain connects TRBV19 to TRBJ1-5; the D is unclear. Trimming left V 3 bases short and J 7 bases short, with 10 bases between. Germline CDR1 and CDR2: LNHDA and SQIVND (reference sequence). The CDR3 spans 13 residues. The CDR3 protein is CASSMAGRQPQHF. Here the CDR3 DNA reads TGTGCCAGTAGTATGGCGGGTCGCCAGCCCCAGCATTTT.

The DNA for the CDR3 is TGTGCCAGCAGTTTCGCGGGGGTCTTTGAGCAGTTCTTC. It specifies CASSFAGVFEQFF. The rearrangement links TRBV11-3 to TRBJ2-1; 7 bases agree with TRBD2. The germline gives CDR1 SGHNT, CDR2 YENEEA. This CDR3 is 13 amino acids long. Trimming cost V 6 bases and J 9 bases; bases outside gene matches: 8.

The V and J genes are TRBV18 and TRBJ1-1; D may be TRBD1 (5 bases). Per germline, CDR1 KGHSH and CDR2 LQKENI. The CDR3 runs 14 residues. Trimming took off 1 base at V and 2 bases at J, with 8 bases between the two ends. Written as DNA, the CDR3 is TGTGCCAGCTCACCACGGGGCACCAACACTGAAGCTTTCTTT. Translated, it gives CASSPRGTNTEAFF. The whole variable domain, remainder taken from reference TRBV18 and TRBJ1-1, is NAGVMQNPRHLVRRRGQEARLRCSPMKGHSHVYWYRQLPEEGLKFMVYLQKENIIDESGMPKERFSAEFPKEGPSILRIQQVVRGDSAAYFCASSPRGTNTEAFFGQGTRLTVV.

J is TRBJ1-5 and V is TRBV13; D unclear. CDR1 and CDR2 (germline): PRHDT, FYEKMQ (reference sequence). With 0 bases removed from V and 7 bases from J, the gap between germline ends came to 10 bases. The CDR3 contains 14 residues. The CDR3 bases are TGTGCCAGCAGCTTAGGACCTACTGAACAGCCCCAGCATTTT. Its translation: CASSLGPTEQPQHF.